This T cell receptor beta chain is from a study of cytomegalovirus exposure and HLA in healthy donors. On this clone itself: The antigen is undetermined.

13 Jbeta primers and 60 Vbeta primers were used for the PCR. Original data processing: There were about 88 million unique TCR beta chains by a later count, and some 12 million of them were shared. Only in-frame clones appear in the TCRdb table, and some are missing; sequencing was by immunoSEQ multiplex PCR. V and J calls and clone size follow that table, whereas D and trimming were derived from the DNA. The sample lists almost 200,000 clones; around 75% were seen once. Study-wide points: Trimming of TCR beta V- and J-genes showed a link, identified in a later analysis, to a missense DCLRE1C variant. Accurate predictions that matched the HLA-A and HLA-B alleles of most subjects were reportedly made from TCR beta sequences. Among donors in an Asian-associated ancestry cluster, a later analysis reportedly found fewer N-insertions than the approximately 700-donor mean.

This CDR3 has 16 residues. Germline CDR1 and CDR2: KGHSH and LQKENI. With 5 bases clipped from V and 3 bases from J, the junction kept 5 bases outside the gene matches. This receptor was obtained from a male donor in good health and CMV-seropositive. The V call is TRBV18, the J call TRBJ1-4, with TRBD1 matching over 11 bases. The sequencing input was PBMCs. The CDR3 sequence: CASSSRDRGANEKLFF. The DNA for the CDR3 is TGTGCCAGCTCAAGCCGGGACAGGGGGGCTAATGAAAAACTGTTTTTT.